Listed below are T cell receptor beta chains from one sample, sequenced in a study of T cells in Graves' hyperthyroidism and ophthalmopathy. TCRdb called the multiplex PCR reads again in MiXCR, with one record for every CDR3 protein. The table lists approximately 600,000 distinct CDR3 sequences, less than 25% of them singletons, with roughly a third in the top ten. Sequenced: blood. The receptors come from a man aged 25 to 40 with Graves' ophthalmopathy. Both conserved end residues are part of each CDR3. The order of the fields is V gene, CDR3 protein.

V: TRBV6-2/TRBV6-3
CDR3: CASIPSETTDTQYF

V: TRBV11-2
CDR3: CASSLDRREATDTGELFF

V: TRBV5-1
CDR3: CASSSTDRAYEQYF

V: TRBV27
CDR3: CASSLDSGTGNTIYF

V: TRBV15
CDR3: CATSRDLGRTFSYEQYF

V: TRBV4-2
CDR3: CASSPLNGLPSYEQYF

V: TRBV28
CDR3: CASSWGTSIAQPQHF

V: TRBV7-6
CDR3: CASSLGLAPTGANVLTF

V: TRBV7-9
CDR3: CASRTSADTQYF

V: TRBV18
CDR3: CASSPTDSGANVLTF

V: TRBV20-1
CDR3: CSATPQDTSYEQYF

V: TRBV9
CDR3: CASSTTSGQAQETQYF

V: TRBV30
CDR3: CAWSLPDRRATEAFF

V: TRBV7-2
CDR3: CASTRLAGGYEQFF

V: TRBV29-1
CDR3: CSVGDGDTQYF

V: TRBV27
CDR3: CASSLLAGVEQFF

V: TRBV20-1
CDR3: CSARRQGFDSPLHF

V: TRBV30
CDR3: CAWRELGRDNEKLFF

V: TRBV7-8
CDR3: CASSLEPQGGTFNEQFF

V: TRBV5-1
CDR3: CASSLGWENYEQYF

V: TRBV4-1
CDR3: CASSQRTGDNEQFF

V: TRBV20-1
CDR3: CSARPRELGTGELFF

V: TRBV15
CDR3: CATSTLAGTGGAGELFF

V: TRBV7-9
CDR3: CASSWVGGHSSYEQYF

V: TRBV6-2/TRBV6-3
CDR3: CASSYGGLAQSGYEQYF

V: TRBV30
CDR3: CAWGDRGLTGELFF

V: TRBV6-1
CDR3: CVSSEEGHTF

V: TRBV7-9
CDR3: CASSSQTAYLPYEQYF

V: TRBV7-6
CDR3: CASSPIDQGFNTEAFF

V: TRBV10-3
CDR3: CASEGRQNTDTQYF

V: TRBV7-9
CDR3: CASSSQGRLGTEAFF

V: TRBV27
CDR3: CASTRGGSYGYTF

V: TRBV3-1
CDR3: CASSQDRTVMGGNTIYF

V: TRBV5-1
CDR3: CASSLEPGGDQPQHF

V: TRBV6-1
CDR3: CASVSGGALDYGYTF

V: TRBV6-1
CDR3: CASSPAGIYQPQHF

V: TRBV28
CDR3: CASRKAGQGTYEQYF

V: TRBV28
CDR3: CASSYRGGYGYTF

V: TRBV6-1
CDR3: CASSVTGTRASGRQVEQFF